Following are 2 T cell receptor beta chains from one sample sequenced in a study of shared clonotypes between healthy human individuals. Libraries were prepared by immunoSEQ multiplex PCR; TCRdb keeps only in-frame clonotypes and omits some of them. The table includes a few million clones, approximately 96% detected once. The sequencing sample was made of naive CD4+ T cells sorted from blood. The subset is: CD45RA+ positively selected. All receptors derive from a man in his late teens or twenties in good health.

This sequence joins TRBV30 and TRBJ2-2; D is perhaps TRBD2 (5 bases). This CDR3 contains 15 residues. V was clipped by 5 bases and J by 7 bases, with 20 bases between them. Germline V CDR1 and CDR2: GTSNPN, SVGIG (reference sequence). The CDR3: CAWSRGPLNIGELFF. The CDR3 nucleotides are TGTGCCTGGTCTCGGGGTCCCCTCAATATCGGGGAGCTGTTTTTT.

The chain links TRBV18 to TRBJ2-3; TRBD1 matches at 12 bases. Germline V gene data show CDR1 as KGHSH and CDR2 as LQKENI. This CDR3 has 15 amino acids. Germline trimming cut 6 bases from V and 5 bases from J; bases unmatched to any gene: 6. The chain's CDR3 is CASSPGTGGIDTQYF. The DNA of the CDR3 is TGTGCCAGCTCCCCCGGGACAGGGGGCATAGATACGCAGTATTTT.